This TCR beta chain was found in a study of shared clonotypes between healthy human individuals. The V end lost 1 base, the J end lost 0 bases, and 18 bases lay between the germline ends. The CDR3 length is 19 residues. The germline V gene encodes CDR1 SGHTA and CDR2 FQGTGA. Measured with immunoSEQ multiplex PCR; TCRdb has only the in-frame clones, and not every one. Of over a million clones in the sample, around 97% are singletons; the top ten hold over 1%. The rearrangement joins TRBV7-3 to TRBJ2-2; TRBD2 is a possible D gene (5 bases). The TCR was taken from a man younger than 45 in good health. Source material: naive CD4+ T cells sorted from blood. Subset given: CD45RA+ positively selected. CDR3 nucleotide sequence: TGTGCCAGCAGCTTAATCCGAGGAGCGGATAATACGAACACCGGGGAGCTGTTTTTT. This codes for CASSLIRGADNTNTGELFF.